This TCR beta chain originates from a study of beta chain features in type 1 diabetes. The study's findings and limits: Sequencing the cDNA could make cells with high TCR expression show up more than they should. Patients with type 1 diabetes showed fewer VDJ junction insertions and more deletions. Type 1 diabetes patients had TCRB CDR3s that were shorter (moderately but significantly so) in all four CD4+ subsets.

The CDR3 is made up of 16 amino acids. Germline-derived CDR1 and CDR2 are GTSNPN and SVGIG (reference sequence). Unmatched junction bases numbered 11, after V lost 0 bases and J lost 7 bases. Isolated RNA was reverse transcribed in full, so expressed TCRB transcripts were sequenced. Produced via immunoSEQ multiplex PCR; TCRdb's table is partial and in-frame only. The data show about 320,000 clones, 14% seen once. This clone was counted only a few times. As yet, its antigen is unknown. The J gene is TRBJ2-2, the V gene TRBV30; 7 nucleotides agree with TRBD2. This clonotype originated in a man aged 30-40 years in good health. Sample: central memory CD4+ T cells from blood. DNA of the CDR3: TGTGCCTGGAGTGTTTTTGGTGTTCTAGCGGACGGGGAGCTGTTTTTT. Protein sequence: CAWSVFGVLADGELFF.